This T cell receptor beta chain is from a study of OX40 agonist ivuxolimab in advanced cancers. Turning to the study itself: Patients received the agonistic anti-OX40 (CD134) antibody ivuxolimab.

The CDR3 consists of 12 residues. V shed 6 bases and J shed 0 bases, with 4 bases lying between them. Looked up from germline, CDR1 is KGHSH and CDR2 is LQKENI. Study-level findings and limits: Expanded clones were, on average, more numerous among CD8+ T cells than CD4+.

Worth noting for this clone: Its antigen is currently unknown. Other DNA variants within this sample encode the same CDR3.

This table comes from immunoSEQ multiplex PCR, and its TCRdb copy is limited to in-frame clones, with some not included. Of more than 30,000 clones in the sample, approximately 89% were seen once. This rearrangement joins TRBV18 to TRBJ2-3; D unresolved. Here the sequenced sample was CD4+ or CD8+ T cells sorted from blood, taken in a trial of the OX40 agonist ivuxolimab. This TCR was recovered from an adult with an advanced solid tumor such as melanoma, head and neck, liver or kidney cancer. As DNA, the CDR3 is TGTGCCAGCTCTCCCAGCACAGATACGCAGTATTTT. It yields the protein CASSPSTDTQYF.